Below, one T cell receptor beta chain is given with its context. The data belong to a study of blood T cell repertoires in COVID-19. TCRdb's table, derived via immunoSEQ multiplex PCR, lists solely in-frame clones and lacks some. Among about 19,000 clones listed, more than 85% were seen once. V lost 7 bases and J lost 2; bases outside the gene matches: 17. The germline V gene encodes CDR1 SQVTM and CDR2 ANQGSEA. The CDR3 loop spans 17 amino acids. The gene calls are TRBV29-1 and TRBJ1-1, with 9 bases lining up with TRBD1. The source is a human donor in a cohort sampled during active COVID-19. The sample comprised peripheral blood. The CDR3, as DNA: TGCAGCGCAGCGACAGGGGGGGGCGGCGGGGCTAACACTGAAGCTTTCTTT. The encoded protein is CSAATGGGGGANTEAFF.